This passage covers 16 T cell receptor beta chains from one sample sequenced in a study of blood T cell repertoires in COVID-19. Only in-frame clones appear in the TCRdb table, and some are missing; sequencing was by immunoSEQ multiplex PCR. The table lists 200,000 to 250,000 clones, just over 85% of them singletons. The sequencing input was peripheral blood. All receptors derive from a young man with active or convalescent COVID-19.

V and J are TRBV28 and TRBJ1-2; D not certain. Germline CDR1 MDHEN, CDR2 SYDVKM. The CDR3 is 12 amino acids. Between the trimmed V and J ends, which lost 2 bases and 2 bases, there was a span of 3 bases. In nucleotides, the CDR3 is TGTGCCAGCAGTTTACAGAACTATGGCTACACCTTC. This translates into CASSLQNYGYTF.

The chain couples TRBV19 to TRBJ2-3, with 11 bases aligning to TRBD2. Germline V gives CDR1 LNHDA, CDR2 SQIVND (reference sequence). J gave up 0 bases and V 10 bases, and 6 bases lay outside the gene matches. The CDR3 extends over 15 amino acids. This chain's CDR3 is CATAGLAASTDTQYF. CDR3 coding DNA: TGTGCCACTGCGGGACTAGCGGCTAGCACAGATACGCAGTATTTT.

The rearrangement uses TRBV29-1 and TRBJ1-1; D possibly corresponds to TRBD1 (6 bases). The CDR3 loop spans 12 amino acids. Germline CDR1 SQVTM, CDR2 ANQGSEA. V lost 7 bases to trimming and J lost 1 base, with 10 bases between them. Here the CDR3 reads CSGDNWNTEAFF. The CDR3 coding sequence is TGCAGCGGGGACAATTGGAACACTGAAGCTTTCTTT.

The gene calls are TRBV7-2 and TRBJ1-6; D remains unclear. Germline-derived CDR1 and CDR2 are SGHTA and FQGNSA. V lost 1 base, J lost 7 bases, and 5 bases lay in between. The CDR3 has 13 residues. The CDR3 coding sequence is TGTGCCAGCAGCTTAGTCGAGAATTCACCCCTCCACTTT. Translation gives CASSLVENSPLHF.

The chain couples TRBV7-8 to TRBJ2-7; 7 bases are shared with TRBD1. After removal of 5 bases from V and 5 bases from J, the junction contained 6 bases not matched to a gene. The CDR3 is 13 amino acids. Germline V gene sequence: CDR1 SGHVS, CDR2 FQNEAQ. The CDR3 region has the DNA TGTGCCAGCAGCGACAGGGCCGGCCACGAGCAGTACTTC. Translating gives CASSDRAGHEQYF.

This clone was observed once. The chain joins TRBV28 to TRBJ2-2; 12 positions agree with TRBD2. The CDR3 contains 17 residues. CDR1 is MDHEN, CDR2 SYDVKM, per germline. V trimming: 6 bases; J trimming: 2 bases; junction bases outside the gene matches: 7. The CDR3 spells CASSATSGRFNTGELFF. The CDR3 region has the DNA TGTGCCAGCAGCGCGACTAGCGGGAGATTTAACACCGGGGAGCTGTTTTTT.

This rearrangement joins TRBV5-1 to TRBJ2-7; 11 nucleotides align to TRBD1. CDR1 SGHRS and CDR2 YFSETQ come from the germline V gene. The CDR3 consists of 16 residues. V dropped 3 bases and J dropped 3; count of bases not matched to a gene: 8. The CDR3 coding sequence is TGCGCCAGCAGCTCCCAGGTGGGACAGGGGGTCTACGAGCAGTACTTC. Its protein product is CASSSQVGQGVYEQYF.

The CDR3 DNA follows: TGTGCCAGCAGATCCCGGGACACCAGCGAGGGAGGCTACACCTTC. Amino acid sequence: CASRSRDTSEGGYTF. The chain couples TRBV6-5 to TRBJ1-2; maybe TRBD1 (6 bases). The CDR3 has 15 residues. V dropped 6 bases and J dropped 8 bases, with 22 bases sitting between them. Germline lookup yields CDR1 MNHEY and CDR2 SVGAGI.

CDR3 nucleotide sequence: TGTGCCAGCAGCTCCCACCGTAACACAGGGACTGAAGCTTTCTTT. It encodes CASSSHRNTGTEAFF. The rearrangement uses TRBV7-2 and TRBJ1-1; TRBD1 might be the D (6 bases). The CDR3 loop spans 15 amino acids. V was trimmed by 4 bases and J by 5 bases, leaving 17 bases between them. Per germline, CDR1 SGHTA and CDR2 FQGNSA.

This sequence joins TRBV29-1 and TRBJ2-7, with TRBD2 matching over 7 bases. J gave up 7 bases and V 1 base, and 7 bases lay outside the gene matches. In germline, CDR1 is SQVTM, CDR2 ANQGSEA. This CDR3 region has 13 residues. CDR3 bases: TGCAGCGTTGAAGCCAGGCGGGGAGGGGAGCAGTACTTC. It codes for CSVEARRGGEQYF.

The genes are TRBV6-5 and TRBJ1-4, with 8 bases that match TRBD1. V was pared by 7 bases and J by 8 bases, with 12 bases of the junction left unmatched. The CDR3 contains 15 residues. The V gene's germline CDR1 is MNHEY and CDR2 SVGAGI. CDR3 in DNA: TGTGCCAGCACTTCCCAGGGGGCCCGGGAAGAAAAACTGTTTTTT. Its translation: CASTSQGAREEKLFF.

This chain links TRBV15 with TRBJ2-2; D is perhaps TRBD2 (6 bases). The CDR3 is 14 residues long. V lost 8 bases and J 6 bases, leaving 16 bases between the germline ends. The germline V gene encodes CDR1 LNHNV and CDR2 YYDKDF (reference sequence). CDR3 residues: CATRRALSAGELFF. The CDR3 DNA reads as TGTGCCACCCGGAGGGCCCTGAGCGCCGGGGAGCTGTTTTTT.

The chain has TRBV11-2 and TRBJ2-3; 8 bases match TRBD2. This CDR3 comprises 17 residues. The V gene end was trimmed by 3 bases and the J gene end by 3 bases; junction bases not matched to a gene: 11. Germline CDR1 and CDR2: SGHAT and FQNNGV. The CDR3 reads CASSFSPPGGLTDTQYF. The CDR3 DNA follows: TGTGCCAGCAGCTTCAGTCCACCGGGAGGGTTAACAGATACGCAGTATTTT.

The rearrangement uses TRBV6-5 and TRBJ1-4, with 7 positions matching TRBD1. J lost 5 bases, V lost 10 bases, and 7 bases had no gene match. The germline CDR1 and CDR2 sequences are MNHEY and SVGAGI. The CDR3 is made up of 13 amino acids. As DNA, the CDR3 is TGTGCCACCTCCGGGACAGCGAATGAAAAACTGTTTTTT. The encoded protein is CATSGTANEKLFF.

The chain uses TRBV5-8 and TRBJ2-7; 7 nucleotides match TRBD1. Per the germline V gene, CDR1 is SGHTS and CDR2 is YDEGEE. This CDR3 has 15 amino acids. With V trimmed by 9 bases and J by 3 bases, 15 bases remained unmatched. In DNA, the CDR3 is TGTGCCACCTATCCCGGTGGGACAGTGATCTACGAGCAGTACTTC. This translates into CATYPGGTVIYEQYF.

This rearrangement joins TRBV27 to TRBJ2-1; no clear D. Deletions cut 4 bases from V and 4 bases from J, with 8 bases between. The CDR3 length is 13 residues. CDR1 and CDR2 from the germline V gene are MNHEY and SMNVEV (reference sequence). The CDR3 spells CASSYNSYNEQFF. In DNA, the CDR3 is TGTGCCAGCAGTTATAATTCGTACAATGAGCAGTTCTTC.